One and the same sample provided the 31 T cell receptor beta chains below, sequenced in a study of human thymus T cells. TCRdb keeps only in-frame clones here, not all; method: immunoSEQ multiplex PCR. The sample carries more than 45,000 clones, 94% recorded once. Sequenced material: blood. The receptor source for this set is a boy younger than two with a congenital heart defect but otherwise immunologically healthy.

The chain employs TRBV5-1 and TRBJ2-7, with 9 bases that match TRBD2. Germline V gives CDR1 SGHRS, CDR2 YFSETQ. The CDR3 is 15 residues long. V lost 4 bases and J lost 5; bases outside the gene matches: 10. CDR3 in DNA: TGCGCCAGCAGCCCTCGGGTGGTAGCGGGGGACGAGCAGTACTTC. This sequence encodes CASSPRVVAGDEQYF.

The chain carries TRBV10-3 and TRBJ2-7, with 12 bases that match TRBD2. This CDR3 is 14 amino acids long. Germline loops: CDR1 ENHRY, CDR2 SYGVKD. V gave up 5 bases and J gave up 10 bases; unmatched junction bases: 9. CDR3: CAISWRLAGDQQYF. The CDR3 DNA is TGTGCCATCAGTTGGCGACTAGCGGGAGATCAACAGTACTTC.

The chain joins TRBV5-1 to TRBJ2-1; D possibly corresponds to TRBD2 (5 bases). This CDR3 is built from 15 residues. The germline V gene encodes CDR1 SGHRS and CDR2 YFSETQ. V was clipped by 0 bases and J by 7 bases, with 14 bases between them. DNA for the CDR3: TGCGCCAGCAGCTTGGCACTAGGATATGGTAATGAGCAGTTCTTC. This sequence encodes CASSLALGYGNEQFF.

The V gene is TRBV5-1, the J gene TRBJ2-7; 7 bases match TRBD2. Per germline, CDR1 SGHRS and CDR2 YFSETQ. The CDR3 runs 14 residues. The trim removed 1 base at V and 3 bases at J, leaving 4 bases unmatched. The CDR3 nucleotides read TGCGCCAGCAGCTTGTTGACGGGGGGCTACGAGCAGTACTTC. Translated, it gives CASSLLTGGYEQYF.

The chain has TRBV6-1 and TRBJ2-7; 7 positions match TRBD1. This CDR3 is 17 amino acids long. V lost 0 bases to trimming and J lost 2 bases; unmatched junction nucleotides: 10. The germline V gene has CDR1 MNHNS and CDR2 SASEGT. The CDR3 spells CASSEAYRGPPTYEQYF. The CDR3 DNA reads TGTGCCAGCAGTGAAGCTTACAGGGGCCCCCCCACCTACGAGCAGTACTTC.

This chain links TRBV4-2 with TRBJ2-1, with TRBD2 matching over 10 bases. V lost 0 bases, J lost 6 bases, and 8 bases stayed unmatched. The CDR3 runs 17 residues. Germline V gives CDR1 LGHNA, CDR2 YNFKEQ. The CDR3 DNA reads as TGTGCCAGCAGCCAAGAGTCCAGCGGGGGGGCGTTCAATGAGCAGTTCTTC. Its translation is CASSQESSGGAFNEQFF.

The CDR3 DNA sequence: TGTGCCAGCAGGAGGGGGGGTCAGCCCCAGCATTTT. Its protein product is CASRRGGQPQHF. The chain recombines TRBV2 with TRBJ1-5; tentatively, D is TRBD1 (6 bases). The CDR3 has 12 residues. The V gene's germline CDR1 is SNHLY and CDR2 FYNNEI. V gave up 6 bases and J gave up 6 bases, with 9 bases separating them.

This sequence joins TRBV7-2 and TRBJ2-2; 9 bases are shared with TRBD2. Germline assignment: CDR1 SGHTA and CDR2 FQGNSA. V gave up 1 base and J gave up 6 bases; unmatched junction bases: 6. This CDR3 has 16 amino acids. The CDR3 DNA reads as TGTGCCAGCAGCTTAGGGCTAGCGGGATTGGCCGGGGAGCTGTTTTTT. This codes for CASSLGLAGLAGELFF.

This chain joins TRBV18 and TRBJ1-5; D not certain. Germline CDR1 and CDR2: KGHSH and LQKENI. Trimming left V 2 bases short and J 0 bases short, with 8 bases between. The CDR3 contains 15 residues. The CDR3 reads CASSPEVYSNQPQHF. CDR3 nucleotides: TGTGCCAGCTCACCAGAAGTTTATAGCAATCAGCCCCAGCATTTT.

CDR3 sequence (DNA): TGTGCCAGTAGCCCTGGACAGGGGGAGGCAGATACGCAGTATTTT. It yields the protein CASSPGQGEADTQYF. The chain recombines TRBV19 with TRBJ2-3, with 10 bases fitting TRBD1. With V trimmed by 6 bases and J by 4 bases, 7 bases remained unmatched. The CDR3 is made up of 15 amino acids. Germline assignment: CDR1 LNHDA and CDR2 SQIVND (reference sequence).

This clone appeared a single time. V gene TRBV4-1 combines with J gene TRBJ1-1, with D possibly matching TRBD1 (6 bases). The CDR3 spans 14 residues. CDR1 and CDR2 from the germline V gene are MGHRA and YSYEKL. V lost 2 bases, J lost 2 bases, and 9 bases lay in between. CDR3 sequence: CASSQPGTNTEAFF. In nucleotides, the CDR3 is TGCGCCAGCAGCCAACCCGGGACAAACACTGAAGCTTTCTTT.

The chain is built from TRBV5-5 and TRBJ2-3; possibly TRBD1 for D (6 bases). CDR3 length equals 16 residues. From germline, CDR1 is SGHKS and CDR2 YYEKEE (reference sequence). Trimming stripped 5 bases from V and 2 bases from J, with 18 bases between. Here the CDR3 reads CASRPDRMSATDTQYF. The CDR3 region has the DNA TGTGCCAGCAGACCTGACAGGATGTCCGCCACAGATACGCAGTATTTT.

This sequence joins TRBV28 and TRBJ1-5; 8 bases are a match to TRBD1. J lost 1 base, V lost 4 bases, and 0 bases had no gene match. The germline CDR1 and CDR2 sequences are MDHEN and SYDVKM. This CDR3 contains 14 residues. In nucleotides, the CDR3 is TGTGCCAGCAGTTCAGGGGGCAGCAATCAGCCCCAGCATTTT. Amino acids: CASSSGGSNQPQHF.

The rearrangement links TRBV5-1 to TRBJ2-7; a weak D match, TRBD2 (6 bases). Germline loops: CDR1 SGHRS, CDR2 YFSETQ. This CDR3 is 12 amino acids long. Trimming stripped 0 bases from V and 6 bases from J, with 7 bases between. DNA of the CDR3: TGCGCCAGCAGCTTGGTGGGGGGCGAGCAGTACTTC. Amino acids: CASSLVGGEQYF.

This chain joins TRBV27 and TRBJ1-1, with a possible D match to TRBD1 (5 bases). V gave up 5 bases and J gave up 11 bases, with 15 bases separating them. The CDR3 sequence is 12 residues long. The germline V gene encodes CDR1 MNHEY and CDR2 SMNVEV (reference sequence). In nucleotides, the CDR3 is TGTGCCAGCAGTCCTAGTAGGGGTGTGGCTTTCTTT. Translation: CASSPSRGVAFF.

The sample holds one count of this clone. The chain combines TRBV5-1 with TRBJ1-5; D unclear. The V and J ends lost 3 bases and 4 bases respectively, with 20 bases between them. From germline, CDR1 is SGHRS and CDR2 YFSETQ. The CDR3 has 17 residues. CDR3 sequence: CASSYPCLGQRNQPQHF. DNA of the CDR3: TGCGCCAGCAGCTACCCCTGTTTAGGGCAAAGAAATCAGCCCCAGCATTTT.

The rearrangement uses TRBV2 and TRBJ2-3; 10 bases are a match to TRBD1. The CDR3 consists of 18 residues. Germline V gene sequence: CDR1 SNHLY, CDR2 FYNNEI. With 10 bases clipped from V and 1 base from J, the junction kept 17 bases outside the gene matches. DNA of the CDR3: TGTGCCACTGGTTGGGGGACAGGGGCAAACCGAGGCACAGATACGCAGTATTTT. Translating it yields CATGWGTGANRGTDTQYF. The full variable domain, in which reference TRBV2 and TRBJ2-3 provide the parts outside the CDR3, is EPEVTQTPSHQVTQMGQEVILRCVPISNHLYFYWYRQILGQKVEFLVSFYNNEISEKSEIFDDQFSVERPDGSNFTLKIRSTKLEDSAMYFCATGWGTGANRGTDTQYFGPGTRLTVL.

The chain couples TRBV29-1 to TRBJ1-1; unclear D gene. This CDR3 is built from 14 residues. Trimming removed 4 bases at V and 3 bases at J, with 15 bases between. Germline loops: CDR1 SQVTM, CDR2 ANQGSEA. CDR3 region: CSVGGRAVHTEAFF. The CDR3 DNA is TGCAGCGTTGGAGGTCGGGCTGTCCACACTGAAGCTTTCTTT. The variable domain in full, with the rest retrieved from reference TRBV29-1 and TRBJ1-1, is SAVISQKPSRDICQRGTSLTIQCQVDSQVTMMFWYRQQPGQSLTLIATANQGSEATYESGFVIDKFPISRPNLTFSTLTVSNMSPEDSSIYLCSVGGRAVHTEAFFGQGTRLTVV.

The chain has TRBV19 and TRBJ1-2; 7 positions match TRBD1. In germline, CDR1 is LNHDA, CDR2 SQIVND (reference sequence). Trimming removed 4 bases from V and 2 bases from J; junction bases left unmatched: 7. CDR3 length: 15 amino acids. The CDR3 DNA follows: TGTGCCAGTAGTAAAGACAGGGTAGCGAACTATGGCTACACCTTC. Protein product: CASSKDRVANYGYTF.

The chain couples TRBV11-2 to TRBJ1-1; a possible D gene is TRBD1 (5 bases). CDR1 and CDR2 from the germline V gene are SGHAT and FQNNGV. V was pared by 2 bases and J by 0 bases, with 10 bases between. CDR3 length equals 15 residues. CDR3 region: CASSLRPGLNTEAFF. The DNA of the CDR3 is TGTGCCAGCAGCTTAAGGCCAGGGTTGAACACTGAAGCTTTCTTT.

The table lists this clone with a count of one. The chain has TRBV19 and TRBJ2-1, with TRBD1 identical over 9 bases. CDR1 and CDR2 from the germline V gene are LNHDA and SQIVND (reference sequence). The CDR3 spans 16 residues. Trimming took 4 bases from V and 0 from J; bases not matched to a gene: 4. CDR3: CASSKQGASSYNEQFF. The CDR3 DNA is TGTGCCAGTAGTAAACAGGGGGCCAGCTCCTACAATGAGCAGTTCTTC.

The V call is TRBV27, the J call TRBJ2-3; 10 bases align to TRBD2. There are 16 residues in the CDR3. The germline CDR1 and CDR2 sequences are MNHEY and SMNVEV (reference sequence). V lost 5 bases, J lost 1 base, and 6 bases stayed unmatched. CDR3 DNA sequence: TGTGCCAGCAGTAAGCTAGCGGGAGCGGGCACAGATACGCAGTATTTT. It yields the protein CASSKLAGAGTDTQYF.

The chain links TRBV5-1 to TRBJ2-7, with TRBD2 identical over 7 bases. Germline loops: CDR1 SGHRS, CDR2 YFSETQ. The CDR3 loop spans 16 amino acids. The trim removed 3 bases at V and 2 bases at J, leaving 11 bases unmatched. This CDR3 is CASSSTPGLITYEQYF. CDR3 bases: TGCGCCAGCAGCTCGACCCCGGGACTAATCACCTACGAGCAGTACTTC.

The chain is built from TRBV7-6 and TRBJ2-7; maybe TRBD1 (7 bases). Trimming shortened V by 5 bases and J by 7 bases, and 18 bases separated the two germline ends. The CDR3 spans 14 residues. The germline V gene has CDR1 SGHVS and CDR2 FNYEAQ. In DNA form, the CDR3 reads TGTGCCAGCAGCCCTCCGCTTGCAGGGGGGGAGCAGTACTTC. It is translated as CASSPPLAGGEQYF.

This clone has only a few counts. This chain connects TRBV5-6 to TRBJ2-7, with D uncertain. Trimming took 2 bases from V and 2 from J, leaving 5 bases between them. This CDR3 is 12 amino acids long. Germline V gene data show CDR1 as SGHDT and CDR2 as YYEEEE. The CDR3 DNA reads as TGTGCCAGCAGCTTACAGACCTACGAGCAGTACTTC. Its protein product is CASSLQTYEQYF.

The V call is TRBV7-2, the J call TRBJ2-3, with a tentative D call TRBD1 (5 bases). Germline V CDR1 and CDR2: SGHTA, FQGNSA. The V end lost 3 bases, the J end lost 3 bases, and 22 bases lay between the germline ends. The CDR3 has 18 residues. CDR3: CASSFLSRRRDGTDTQYF. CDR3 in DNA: TGTGCCAGCAGCTTCCTGTCAAGACGCAGGGATGGGACAGATACGCAGTATTTT.

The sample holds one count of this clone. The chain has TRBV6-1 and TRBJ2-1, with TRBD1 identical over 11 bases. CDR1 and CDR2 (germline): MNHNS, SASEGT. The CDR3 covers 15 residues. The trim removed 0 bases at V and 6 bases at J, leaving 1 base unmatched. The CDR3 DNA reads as TGTGCCAGCAGTGAAGCCGGGACAGGGGGCAATGAGCAGTTCTTC. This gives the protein CASSEAGTGGNEQFF.

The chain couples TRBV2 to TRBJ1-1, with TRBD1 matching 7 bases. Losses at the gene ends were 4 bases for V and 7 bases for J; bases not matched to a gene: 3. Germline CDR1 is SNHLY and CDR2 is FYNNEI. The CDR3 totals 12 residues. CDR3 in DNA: TGTGCCAGCAGTGTTGGGACAGTTGAAGCTTTCTTT. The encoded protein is CASSVGTVEAFF. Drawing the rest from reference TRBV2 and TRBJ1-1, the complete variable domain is EPEVTQTPSHQVTQMGQEVILRCVPISNHLYFYWYRQILGQKVEFLVSFYNNEISEKSEIFDDQFSVERPDGSNFTLKIRSTKLEDSAMYFCASSVGTVEAFFGQGTRLTVV.

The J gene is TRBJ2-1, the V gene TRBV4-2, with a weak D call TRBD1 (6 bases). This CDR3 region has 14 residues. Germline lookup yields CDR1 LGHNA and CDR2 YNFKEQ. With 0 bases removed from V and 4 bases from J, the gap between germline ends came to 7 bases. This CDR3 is CASSQEGAYNEQFF. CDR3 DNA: TGTGCCAGCAGCCAAGAGGGGGCTTACAATGAGCAGTTCTTC.

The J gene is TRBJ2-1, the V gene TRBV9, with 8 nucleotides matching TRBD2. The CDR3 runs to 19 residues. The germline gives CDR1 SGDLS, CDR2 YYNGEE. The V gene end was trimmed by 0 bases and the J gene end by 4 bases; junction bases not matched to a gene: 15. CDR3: CASSVVESLAGKGYNEQFF. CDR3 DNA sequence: TGTGCCAGCAGCGTAGTTGAGAGCTTAGCGGGGAAAGGGTACAATGAGCAGTTCTTC.

The CDR3 coding sequence is TGCGCCAGCAGCCCGGGACATGCCCTAGTAGGCTACACCTTC. Protein sequence: CASSPGHALVGYTF. The chain employs TRBV4-1 and TRBJ1-2; tentatively, D is TRBD1 (6 bases). The V gene's germline CDR1 is MGHRA and CDR2 YSYEKL. The CDR3 has 14 amino acids. The germline V and J ends were trimmed by 4 bases and 8 bases, with 17 bases remaining between them.